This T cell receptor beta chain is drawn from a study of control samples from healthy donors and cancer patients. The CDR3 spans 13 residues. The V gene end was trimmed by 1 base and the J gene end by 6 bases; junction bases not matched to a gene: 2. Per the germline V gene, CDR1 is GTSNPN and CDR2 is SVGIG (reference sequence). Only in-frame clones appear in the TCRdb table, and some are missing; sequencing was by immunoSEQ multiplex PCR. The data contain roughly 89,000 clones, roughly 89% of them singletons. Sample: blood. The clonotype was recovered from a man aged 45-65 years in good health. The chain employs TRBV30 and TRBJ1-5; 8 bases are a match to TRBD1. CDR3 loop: CAWSGRGLQPQHF. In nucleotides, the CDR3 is TGTGCCTGGAGTGGCAGGGGGCTTCAGCCCCAGCATTTT. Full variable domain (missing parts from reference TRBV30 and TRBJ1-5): SQTIHQWPATLVQPVGSPLSLECTVEGTSNPNLYWYRQAAGRGLQLLFYSVGIGQISSEVPQNLSASRPQDRQFILSSKKLLLSDSGFYLCAWSGRGLQPQHFGDGTRLSIL.